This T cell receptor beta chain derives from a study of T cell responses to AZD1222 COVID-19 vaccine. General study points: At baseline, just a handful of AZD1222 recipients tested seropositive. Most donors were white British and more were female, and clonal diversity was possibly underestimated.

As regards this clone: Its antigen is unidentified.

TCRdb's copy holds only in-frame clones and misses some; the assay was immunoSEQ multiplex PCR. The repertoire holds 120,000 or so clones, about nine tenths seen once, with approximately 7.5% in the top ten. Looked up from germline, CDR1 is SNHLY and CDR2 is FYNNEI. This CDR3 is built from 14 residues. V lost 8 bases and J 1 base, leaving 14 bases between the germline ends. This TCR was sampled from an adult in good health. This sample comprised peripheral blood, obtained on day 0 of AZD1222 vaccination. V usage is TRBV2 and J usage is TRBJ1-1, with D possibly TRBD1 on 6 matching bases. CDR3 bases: TGTGCCAGCGCCAGGAGGGGGTCGAACACTGAAGCTTTCTTT. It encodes CASARRGSNTEAFF.